This TCR beta chain was profiled in a study of blood T cell repertoires in COVID-19 (TCRdb year 2020). With regard to the full study: Collaborator samples came from the United States, Italy and Spain and covered acute and convalescent phases of COVID-19. The prospective study material was composed of cDNA or gDNA derived from T cells, B-cell-depleted T cells, or PBMCs. Deeply sampled blood TCRbeta repertoires from subjects exposed to, actively infected with, or recovered from COVID-19 were included in the dataset. The repertoires were made available in a free public database intended to serve as a resource for research on the immune response to SARS-CoV-2. Samples were obtained from the ongoing ImmuneRACE study (first 160 participants) and from over 1,000 subjects provided by 6 global collaborators. The sample metadata nearly always contained a de-identified subject ID, COVID-19 status, age in years and sex. Where available, HLA class I and class II types were obtained from metadata supplied by the sample provider rather than from assay-based typing.

Beyond this particular receptor, the publication reports: How much clinical and demographic metadata was included differed by source and by participant, and the metadata was provided uncurated.

The CDR3 goes from the cysteine to the phenylalanine over 18 residues. The sequence is cut down to CDR3 DNA, 54 bases in frame from base 1. V is reduced by 3 bases and J by 0 bases, leaving a spacing of 21 bases between them. At one collaborating source in Seattle, patients were enrolled during active infection and were followed longitudinally through the course of disease. Whole blood was collected in K2EDTA tubes by collaborating institutions according to the institutions' own protocols. For TCRbeta analysis, collaborators shipped samples in one of three forms: frozen whole blood, isolated PBMCs, or DNA extracted from either of those sample types. The immunoSEQ Assay, a bias-controlled multiplex PCR, was used to amplify TCRbeta CDR3 regions from genomic DNA. As for how the authors treated the data: Within the assay, amplification of reference gene primers was used to estimate how many nucleated cells each sample contained. To quantify the absolute abundance of each unique TCRbeta CDR3 rearrangement, sequence reads were collapsed and filtered. For each sample, productive Simpson clonality was calculated by taking the square root of Simpson's diversity index across productive rearrangements. TCRdb re-hosts the immuneACCESS table, in-frame sequences only. Its copies lack some clones; in the studies checked, an unresolved V gene accounts for under half of them, and the cause for the rest is not known. The DNA was the basis for D and trimming; V, J and clone size are from that table. The sample table contains under 300,000 clones; only one count was recorded for approximately 86% of them. About 12% of the sample comes from the top ten.

This clone was observed once. The clone's antigen remains unknown. Base qualities are missing; no much larger clone stands one base away. Rearrangement joined TRBV23-1 to TRBJ2-7; the D gene is perhaps TRBD2, on 6 matching bases. TRBV23-1 is an open reading frame, and its role is uncertain. The sequencing sample was made of peripheral blood. The TCR originated in a woman in her seventies with COVID-19, enrolled during active disease. The DNA sequence is as follows: TGCGCCAGCAGTCAGCTAGCTCCGGGACTCTTGAGCTCCTACGAGCAGTACTTC. Its coded protein is CASSQLAPGLLSSYEQYF.